A selection of T cell receptor beta chains follows, all from one sample in a study of T cells in tuberculosis. TCRdb's table, derived via immunoSEQ multiplex PCR, lists solely in-frame clones and lacks some. The sample has around 60,000 clones, under 90% seen once. Sequencing was performed on CD1b-GMM tetramer-negative cells sorted from PBMCs. These receptors all stem from an adult woman with latent tuberculosis. Both conserved end residues are part of each CDR3. Each record gives: clone size, CDR3 length, D gene, J gene, V gene, CDR3 DNA, CDR3 protein. A D gene is named only where the DNA matches it firmly. Expanded clones get a size class; other rows say once, few or many, or leave the size out.

>.|14|TRBD1|TRBJ2-2|TRBV9
TGTGCCAGCAGCGTAGCAAGGGGGCACGGGGAGCTGTTTTTT
CASSVARGHGELFF
>few|16|.|TRBJ2-6|TRBV5-5
TGTGCCAGCAGCCGGACTCCCAGCTCTGGGGCCAACGTCCTGACTTTC
CASSRTPSSGANVLTF
>.|15|.|TRBJ2-7|TRBV7-2
TGTGCCAGCTTTCCTGGAGGGACGGGGAACTACGAGCAGTACTTC
CASFPGGTGNYEQYF
>.|14|.|TRBJ2-2|TRBV4-1
TGCGCCAGCAACCAAGTACAGTTCACCGGGGAGCTGTTTTTT
CASNQVQFTGELFF
>.|11|.|TRBJ1-4|TRBV28
TGTGCCAGCAGCAAACTGGGGCAACTGTTTTTT
CASSKLGQLFF
>.|14|.|TRBJ1-2|TRBV19
TGTGCCAGTACCAATGAGGGGGAAAACTATGGCTACACCTTC
CASTNEGENYGYTF
>.|14|.|TRBJ1-2|TRBV18
TGTGCCAGCTCACCCGCGAGGGGAGGGAATGGCTACACCTTC
CASSPARGGNGYTF
>.|12|.|TRBJ1-5|TRBV5-8
TGTGCCAGCAGCTTGGAAGTGCCCAGGGGGCATTTT
CASSLEVPRGHF
>.|12|.|TRBJ1-2|TRBV6-4
TGTGCCAGCAACCTACCGATGTTTGGCTACACCTTC
CASNLPMFGYTF
>.|14|TRBD2|TRBJ2-1|TRBV18
TGTGCCAGCTCTCCCGGGACTAACTACAATGAGCAGTTCTTC
CASSPGTNYNEQFF
>few|16|TRBD1|TRBJ1-4|TRBV27
TGTGCCAGCAGCAGCTTTCCACAGGGGCCGGGAGAAAAACTGTTTTTT
CASSSFPQGPGEKLFF
>.|14|.|TRBJ1-5|TRBV5-6
TGTGCCAGCAGCTTACAGGGAGGGGATCAGCCCCAGCATTTT
CASSLQGGDQPQHF
>.|14|TRBD1|TRBJ1-4|TRBV9
TGTGCCAGCAGCCGGGACAGCTTTAATGAAAAACTGTTTTTT
CASSRDSFNEKLFF
>.|16|TRBD1|TRBJ2-1|TRBV18
TGTGCCAGCTCCCCAACCGGGACAGGGGGGACCGTGGAGCAGTTCTTC
CASSPTGTGGTVEQFF
>.|16|TRBD2|TRBJ2-3|TRBV28
TGTGCCAGCAGTTCGGGACTAGCGAGTTTCGCAGATACGCAGTATTTT
CASSSGLASFADTQYF
>.|15|.|TRBJ2-1|TRBV5-6
TGTGCCAGCAGCGGCACAGGGATAGGTGAAAATGAGCAGTTCTTC
CASSGTGIGENEQFF
>.|16|.|TRBJ2-1|TRBV5-1
TGCGCCAGCAGCTTGGCCAGTCCAGGGGTATACAATGAGCAGTTCTTC
CASSLASPGVYNEQFF
>.|15|.|TRBJ2-1|TRBV5-1
TGCGCCAGCAGCTCCCTGGAGTTGCTGACGAATGAGCAGTTCTTC
CASSSLELLTNEQFF
>few|14|TRBD1|TRBJ1-2|TRBV2
TGTGCCAGCACCTTGGACAGGGCGGTCTATGGCTACACCTTC
CASTLDRAVYGYTF
>.|15|TRBD1|TRBJ1-1|TRBV18
TGTGCCAGCTCACGGACAGGGGGCGAGGGGACTGAAGCTTTCTTT
CASSRTGGEGTEAFF
>.|17|TRBD2|TRBJ2-2|TRBV28
TGTGCCAGCAGTTTACGGACTAGCGGAGACCACACCGGGGAGCTGTTTTTT
CASSLRTSGDHTGELFF
>.|13|.|TRBJ1-5|TRBV19
TGTGCCAGTAGGCGGGAACAGAATCAGCCCCAGCATTTT
CASRREQNQPQHF
>.|17|TRBD2|TRBJ2-7|TRBV19
TGTGCCAGTAGTTCCCTAGCGGGGGCTAGTGGGGGTTACGAGCAGTACTTC
CASSSLAGASGGYEQYF
>.|15|TRBD1|TRBJ2-1|TRBV18
TGTGCCAGCTCTCGGGACAGGGGGCTTGACAATGAGCAGTTCTTC
CASSRDRGLDNEQFF
>few|15|.|TRBJ1-5|TRBV21-1
TGTGCCAGCAGCGGGGGACAGGGAGGCAATCAGCCCCAGCATTTT
CASSGGQGGNQPQHF
>.|15|.|TRBJ1-1|TRBV28
TGTGCCAGCAGTTTCCCTACGACAGGGAACACTGAAGCTTTCTTT
CASSFPTTGNTEAFF
>.|12|.|TRBJ2-1|TRBV7-8
TGTGCCAGCAGCGACGTAGGGGCTGAGCAGTTCTTC
CASSDVGAEQFF
>.|14|.|TRBJ1-6|TRBV5-1
TGCGCCAGCAGCCCCTTGGGGGCTACATCACCCCTCCACTTT
CASSPLGATSPLHF
>.|12|.|TRBJ2-7|TRBV5-6
TGTGCCAGCAGCTTGGAGGCGAGGGAGCAGTACTTC
CASSLEAREQYF
>.|14|.|TRBJ1-4|TRBV2
TGTGCCAGCAGTGAAGGGGGAGGGTATGAAAAACTGTTTTTT
CASSEGGGYEKLFF
>.|17|TRBD2|TRBJ2-2|TRBV7-9
TGTGCCAGCAGCTTAAGACGGGGGGGCGCGAACACCGGGGAGCTGTTTTTT
CASSLRRGGANTGELFF
>.|14|TRBD1|TRBJ2-1|TRBV29-1
TGCAGCGTTGAAACACTACAGGGGTACAATGAGCAGTTCTTC
CSVETLQGYNEQFF
>.|14|.|TRBJ1-1|TRBV6-5
TGTGCCAGCAGGCTCTCGGCAGGGTCTCCGAAAGCTTTCTTT
CASRLSAGSPKAFF
>.|14|TRBD1|TRBJ2-7|TRBV27
TGTGCCAGCAGTTTAAACAGGGGAAGCTCCGAGCAGTACTTC
CASSLNRGSSEQYF
>few|17|TRBD1|TRBJ2-2|TRBV4-2
TGTGCCAGCAGCCCACCGGACAGGGGGCGAGGCACCGGGGAGCTGTTTTTT
CASSPPDRGRGTGELFF
>.|17|.|TRBJ2-7|TRBV5-8
TGTGCCAGCAGCTTTATAGGTATCGTGACAGGTATCCACGAGCAGTACTTC
CASSFIGIVTGIHEQYF
>.|12|.|TRBJ2-1|TRBV19
TGTGCCAGTAGTATTGGAGGACATGAGCAGTTCTTC
CASSIGGHEQFF
>.|15|.|TRBJ2-3|TRBV5-1
TGCGCCAGCCGGCGGGTTGGCGGGGGCACAGATACGCAGTATTTT
CASRRVGGGTDTQYF
>.|15|TRBD1|TRBJ1-6|TRBV27
TGTGCCAGCAGTTTAGGTCACAGGGGGAATTCACCCCTCCACTTT
CASSLGHRGNSPLHF
>.|15|.|TRBJ1-5|TRBV5-6
TGTGCCAGCAGCTTGGCGGAGTATAGCAATCAGCCCCAGCATTTT
CASSLAEYSNQPQHF
>.|11|.|TRBJ2-3|TRBV6-6
TGTGCCAGCAGGCGGGCAGATACGCAGTATTTT
CASRRADTQYF
>few|17|.|TRBJ1-3|TRBV28
TGTGCCAGCAAAACTCCCACAGGGAGGGGACCTGGAAACACCATATATTTT
CASKTPTGRGPGNTIYF
>.|14|TRBD1|TRBJ1-5|TRBV5-8
TGTGCCAGCAGCCCTCCACAGGGGAATCAGCCCCAGCATTTT
CASSPPQGNQPQHF
>.|15|.|TRBJ1-4|TRBV23-1
TGCGCCAGCAGTCAATCTACAGGCTTTAATGAAAAACTGTTTTTT
CASSQSTGFNEKLFF
>.|13|.|TRBJ2-7|TRBV5-5
TGTGCCAGCAGCTTGGCAATCTCCTACGAGCAGTACTTC
CASSLAISYEQYF
>.|15|TRBD1|TRBJ1-6|TRBV5-1
TGCGCCAGCAGCAATCGACAGGGGGGTAATTCACCCCTCCACTTT
CASSNRQGGNSPLHF
>once|14|TRBD2|TRBJ2-3|TRBV5-1
TGCGCCAGCAGGGCTAGCGGAATCACAGATACGCAGTATTTT
CASRASGITDTQYF
>.|10|.|TRBJ1-1|TRBV28
TGTGCCAGCAGGAACAGGGAAGCTTTCTTT
CASRNREAFF
>.|13|.|TRBJ2-1|TRBV7-9
TGTGCCAGCAGCTTAGCCCGATCTAGCATGGAGTTCTTC
CASSLARSSMEFF
>once|16|TRBD2|TRBJ2-1|TRBV18
TGTGCCAGCTCACCCTCTCGGGGGGGCCAATCATATGAGCAGTTCTTC
CASSPSRGGQSYEQFF
>.|14|.|TRBJ1-1|TRBV2
TGTGCCAGCAGTGAAGCGTATAGGAACACTGAAGCTTTCTTT
CASSEAYRNTEAFF
>.|15|TRBD1|TRBJ2-7|TRBV7-8
TGTGCCAGCAGCTTAGGACAGGGTCGAGTAGGTGAGCAGTACTTC
CASSLGQGRVGEQYF
>.|18|TRBD1|TRBJ2-5|TRBV2
TGTGCCAGCAGTGGCATTGACCGACAGGGCGCCACACAAGAGACCCAGTACTTC
CASSGIDRQGATQETQYF
>.|14|.|TRBJ1-5|TRBV28
TGTGCCAGCAGTGGAGGGACTGGAAATCAGCCCCAGCATTTT
CASSGGTGNQPQHF